A single sample is the source of the 4 T cell receptor beta chains below, sequenced in a study of CD8 T cells in ankylosing spondylitis. Antigens of these TCRs are unknown. TCRdb reprocessed the 5' RACE reads via MiXCR and lists one record per CDR3 protein. The sample lists more than 250,000 distinct CDR3 sequences, under 8.5% occurring once. Findings and caveats of the study: Among TCR beta sequences, a motif of about 8 highly homologous variants appeared characteristic of ankylosing spondylitis blood.

Sequencing input: blood, either unsorted or a sorted T cell fraction (not recorded which). The origin of the receptors is a male donor with ankylosing spondylitis.

In this sample, this clonotype turned up many times. The gene calls are TRBV3-1 and TRBJ1-4; D not certain. This CDR3 region has 14 residues. The germline V and J ends were trimmed by 4 bases and 7 bases, with 13 bases remaining between them. The germline CDR1 and CDR2 sequences are LGHDT and YNNKEL (reference sequence). The CDR3 coding sequence is TGTGCCAGCAGCCCTCGGGCCTGGGGTGAAAAACTGTTTTTT. As protein: CASSPRAWGEKLFF.

This clonotype was detected only a few times. V and J are TRBV5-1 and TRBJ2-7; tentatively, D is TRBD1 or TRBD2 (5 bases each). The CDR3 runs 15 residues. Germline CDR1 reads SGHRS; CDR2 reads YFSETQ. Trimming left V 0 bases short and J 3 bases short, with 13 bases between. CDR3: CASSLAGTQVYEQYF. Here the CDR3 DNA reads TGCGCCAGCAGCTTGGCCGGGACCCAGGTCTACGAGCAGTACTTC.

Many counts were recorded for this clonotype. The chain joins TRBV4-1 to TRBJ1-1, with TRBD1 identical over 10 bases. J lost 6 bases, V lost 5 bases, and 6 bases had no gene match. Per the germline V gene, CDR1 is MGHRA and CDR2 is YSYEKL. This CDR3 is 14 amino acids long. Written as DNA, the CDR3 is TGCGCCAGCAGCGTTGGACAGGGGGGCGCTGAAGCTTTCTTT. It specifies CASSVGQGGAEAFF.

This clonotype was counted only a few times. The chain couples TRBV20-1 to TRBJ2-7; D unclear. CDR1 DFQATT and CDR2 SNEGSKA come from the germline V gene (reference sequence). The V end was cut by 5 bases, the J end by 3 bases, with 11 bases between. The CDR3 extends over 12 amino acids. The CDR3 DNA follows: TGCAGTGCTGCACGACTGAACTACGAGCAGTACTTC. Protein: CSAARLNYEQYF.